The clone carrying this T cell receptor (beta chain) occurred a few times. The CDR3 is made up of 17 amino acids. Germline loops: CDR1 MNHEY, CDR2 SMNVEV (reference sequence). V gave up 5 bases and J gave up 6 bases; unmatched junction bases: 16. This specimen belongs to a study of T cells in Graves' hyperthyroidism and ophthalmopathy. TCR beta CDR3 region amplification was performed from RNA transcripts. The HTBI primer set was used in a first-round RT-PCR of the TCR CDR3. Via MiXCR, TCRdb re-called the multiplex PCR reads, giving one row per CDR3 protein. This table has fewer than 850,000 distinct CDR3 sequences, approximately 15% appearing once.

The sequenced sample was blood. The TCR was taken from a man in his fifties with Graves' hyperthyroidism. The chain combines TRBV27 with TRBJ2-7, with 10 bases fitting TRBD2. CDR3 DNA sequence: TGTGCCAGCAGTCAAAGTGTTGGGCTAGCGGGAGTACGCGAGCAGTACTTC. This translates into CASSQSVGLAGVREQYF.